One sample yielded the 16 T cell receptor beta chains listed below, sequenced in a study of shared clonotypes between healthy human individuals (dated by TCRdb to 2018 to 2020). The method behind the library was the immunoSEQ multiplex PCR assay. The clones in this table, taken by TCRdb from immuneACCESS, are in-frame only. Not every clone is retained; where verified, under half of the shortfall comes from an unresolved V gene, and the cause of the rest is unknown. The sample table lists roughly 520,000 clones, roughly 95% of them with a count of one. Under 0.065% of the sample is held by the ten biggest clonotypes. Material for sequencing was naive CD4+ T cells sorted from blood. The intended sense of this specimen's cell subset or site label: CD45RA+ positively selected. All receptors derive from a young woman in good health.

This clone has a handful of counts. The chain is built from TRBV19 and TRBJ1-1; the D is unclear. The CDR3 runs 13 residues. Trimming took off 5 bases at V and 3 bases at J, with 10 bases between the two ends. Germline values: CDR1 LNHDA, CDR2 SQIVND (reference sequence). CDR3 sequence reads: CASSAQIHTEAFF. For the CDR3, the DNA is TGTGCCAGTAGTGCTCAAATTCACACTGAAGCTTTCTTT.

The genes are TRBV19 and TRBJ1-1; D unresolved. The CDR3 sequence is 16 residues long. V was trimmed by 0 bases and J by 1 base, leaving 12 bases between them. Germline CDR1 and CDR2: LNHDA and SQIVND (reference sequence). The CDR3 DNA follows: TGTGCCAGTAGTATAGATCAGCAGGCATCGAACACTGAAGCTTTCTTT. This sequence encodes CASSIDQQASNTEAFF.

This clone has just a few counts. This chain uses TRBV5-8 with TRBJ2-7; TRBD2 matches at 7 bases. The J segment lost 4 bases and the V segment lost 4 bases, leaving 5 bases of the junction unmatched. Germline V CDR1 and CDR2: SGHTS, YDEGEE. This CDR3 comprises 13 residues. CDR3 protein: CASSRGEEYEQYF. The CDR3 DNA sequence: TGTGCCAGCAGCCGGGGGGAGGAGTACGAGCAGTACTTC.

This rearrangement joins TRBV4-1 to TRBJ2-1; 8 nucleotides match TRBD2. Germline V CDR1 and CDR2: MGHRA, YSYEKL. This CDR3 is built from 16 residues. V lost 4 bases, J lost 0 bases, and 5 bases stayed unmatched. The CDR3 loop reads CASSRGLAGSYNEQFF. The CDR3 DNA is TGCGCCAGCAGCCGCGGACTAGCAGGCTCCTACAATGAGCAGTTCTTC.

J is TRBJ1-1 and V is TRBV11-3; a possible D gene is TRBD1 (6 bases). CDR3 size: 13 residues. The V end lost 3 bases, the J end lost 7 bases, and 12 bases lay between the germline ends. Germline V gene lookup returns CDR1 SGHNT and CDR2 YENEEA. This chain's CDR3 is CASSFGGLGEAFF. In DNA form, the CDR3 reads TGTGCCAGCAGCTTCGGGGGGCTCGGTGAAGCTTTCTTT.

The genes are TRBV28 and TRBJ1-2; 7 bases line up with TRBD1. The CDR3 has 15 residues. Germline V gene lookup returns CDR1 MDHEN and CDR2 SYDVKM. The V and J ends lost 6 bases and 8 bases, in that order; junction bases with no gene match: 15. CDR3 DNA: TGTGCCAGCAGGGGGGAGGGGGCTGGACCTGTCGGCTACACCTTC. This codes for CASRGEGAGPVGYTF.

CDR3 nucleotide sequence: TGTGCCTGGAGTCATCCGGGACTAGCGGGAAGCGAGCAGTACTTC. Encoded protein: CAWSHPGLAGSEQYF. The chain combines TRBV30 with TRBJ2-5; 13 nucleotides match TRBD2. The J call may be in error: the DNA end matches TRBJ2-7 better. Germline CDR1 GTSNPN, CDR2 SVGIG (reference sequence). This CDR3 spans 15 amino acids.

This clone was picked up one time. The chain joins TRBV5-1 to TRBJ2-2; 9 bases map to TRBD2. With 5 bases clipped from V and 1 base from J, the junction kept 3 bases outside the gene matches. The CDR3 covers 15 residues. CDR1 SGHRS and CDR2 YFSETQ come from the germline V gene. This chain's CDR3 is CASRIAGVNTGELFF. The CDR3 nucleotides are TGCGCCAGCAGGATAGCGGGAGTGAACACCGGGGAGCTGTTTTTT. Supplemented by reference TRBV5-1 and TRBJ2-2, the full variable domain reads KAGVTQTPRYLIKTRGQQVTLSCSPISGHRSVSWYQQTPGQGLQFLFEYFSETQRNKGNFPGRFSGRQFSNSRSEMNVSTLELGDSALYLCASRIAGVNTGELFFGEGSRLTVL.

The chain recombines TRBV28 with TRBJ2-7; possibly TRBD1 for D (6 bases). The CDR3 runs 12 residues. The ends were cut back, 5 bases at V and 5 bases at J, with 10 bases in the middle. Germline lookup yields CDR1 MDHEN and CDR2 SYDVKM. Here the CDR3 reads CASSPGQHEQYF. In DNA form, the CDR3 reads TGTGCCAGCAGTCCCGGACAGCACGAGCAGTACTTC.

This chain connects TRBV6-5 to TRBJ1-2; D call uncertain. Germline V gives CDR1 MNHEY, CDR2 SVGAGI. CDR3 length: 14 amino acids. Trimming pared 2 bases from V and 4 bases from J, leaving 11 bases between. CDR3 loop: CASSYLGSRYGYTF. CDR3 bases: TGTGCCAGCAGTTACCTGGGGAGTCGCTATGGCTACACCTTC.

The J gene is TRBJ2-7, the V gene TRBV28, with D possibly matching TRBD2 (5 bases). Trimming shortened V by 5 bases and J by 2 bases, and 22 bases separated the two germline ends. The CDR3 is 17 amino acids. The germline CDR1 and CDR2 sequences are MDHEN and SYDVKM. The CDR3 sequence is CASSPRWPSNGTYEQYF. The CDR3 region has the DNA TGTGCCAGCAGTCCCCGTTGGCCTTCAAACGGGACCTACGAGCAGTACTTC.

J is TRBJ1-2 and V is TRBV5-4; TRBD1 might be the D (5 bases). This CDR3 spans 15 amino acids. With 0 bases removed from V and 1 base from J, the gap between germline ends came to 10 bases. Germline V lookup: CDR1 SGHNT, CDR2 YYREEE (reference sequence). CDR3: CASSLDGGINYGYTF. DNA for the CDR3: TGTGCCAGCAGCTTGGACGGGGGGATTAACTATGGCTACACCTTC.

V usage is TRBV10-3 and J usage is TRBJ2-3; 9 nucleotides line up with TRBD2. The germline gives CDR1 ENHRY, CDR2 SYGVKD. Unmatched junction bases numbered 8, after V lost 6 bases and J lost 4 bases. The CDR3 is made up of 15 amino acids. The CDR3 DNA reads TGTGCCATCAGCGAAGCGGGAGGAAACCCAGATACGCAGTATTTT. This translates into CAISEAGGNPDTQYF.

As DNA, the CDR3 is TGTGCCAGCAGTTGGGGACTAGCGGGGCACTACGAGCAGTACTTC. This codes for CASSWGLAGHYEQYF. This rearrangement joins TRBV28 to TRBJ2-7; 13 nucleotides agree with TRBD2. The CDR3 runs 15 residues. J was trimmed by 3 bases and V by 4 bases; bases with no gene match: 3. Germline values: CDR1 MDHEN, CDR2 SYDVKM. Complete variable domain (other parts from reference TRBV28 and TRBJ2-7): DVKVTQSSRYLVKRTGEKVFLECVQDMDHENMFWYRQDPGLGLRLIYFSYDVKMKEKGDIPEGYSVSREKKERFSLILESASTNQTSMYLCASSWGLAGHYEQYFGPGTRLTVT.

This clone occurred once. Other DNA sequences in the sample encode the same CDR3. V and J are TRBV18 and TRBJ2-7, with TRBD1 matching over 10 bases. Losses at the gene ends were 3 bases for V and 6 bases for J; bases not matched to a gene: 2. Germline-derived CDR1 and CDR2 are KGHSH and LQKENI. There are 13 residues in the CDR3. The CDR3 protein is CASSPTGGGEQYF. In nucleotides, the CDR3 is TGTGCCAGCTCACCGACAGGGGGCGGCGAGCAGTACTTC. The entire variable domain, with the rest obtained from reference TRBV18 and TRBJ2-7, is as follows: NAGVMQNPRHLVRRRGQEARLRCSPMKGHSHVYWYRQLPEEGLKFMVYLQKENIIDESGMPKERFSAEFPKEGPSILRIQQVVRGDSAAYFCASSPTGGGEQYFGPGTRLTVT.

The CDR3 DNA follows: TGTGCCAGCAGCTCAATCAGGAGACCGGACAGGGGGACCCAGTACTTC. It specifies CASSSIRRPDRGTQYF. The chain is built from TRBV11-2 and TRBJ2-5, with 9 bases fitting TRBD1. V shed 4 bases, J shed 7 bases, and the junction held 13 bases outside the gene matches. CDR1 is SGHAT and CDR2 is FQNNGV in the germline V gene. The CDR3 length is 16 residues.